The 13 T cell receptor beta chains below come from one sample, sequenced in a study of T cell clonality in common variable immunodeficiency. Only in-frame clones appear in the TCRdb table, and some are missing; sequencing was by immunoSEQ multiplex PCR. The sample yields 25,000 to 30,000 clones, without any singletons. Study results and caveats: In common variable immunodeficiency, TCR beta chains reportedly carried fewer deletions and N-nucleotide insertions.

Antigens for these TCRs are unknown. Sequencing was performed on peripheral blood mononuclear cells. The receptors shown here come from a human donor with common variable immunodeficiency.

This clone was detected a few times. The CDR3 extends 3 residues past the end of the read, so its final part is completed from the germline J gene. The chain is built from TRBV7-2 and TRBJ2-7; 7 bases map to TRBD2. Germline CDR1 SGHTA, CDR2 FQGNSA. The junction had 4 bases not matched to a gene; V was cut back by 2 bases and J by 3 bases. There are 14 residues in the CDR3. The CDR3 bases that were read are TGTGCCAGCAGCTTAAGTGGGACTAACTACGAG. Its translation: CASSLSGTNYE. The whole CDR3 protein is CASSLSGTNYEQYF. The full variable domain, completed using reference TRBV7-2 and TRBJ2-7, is GAGVSQSPSNKVTEKGKDVELRCDPISGHTALYWYRQSLGQGLEFLIYFQGNSAPDKSGLPSDRFSAERTGGSVSTLTIQRTQQEDSAVYLCASSLSGTNYEQYFGPGTRLTVT.

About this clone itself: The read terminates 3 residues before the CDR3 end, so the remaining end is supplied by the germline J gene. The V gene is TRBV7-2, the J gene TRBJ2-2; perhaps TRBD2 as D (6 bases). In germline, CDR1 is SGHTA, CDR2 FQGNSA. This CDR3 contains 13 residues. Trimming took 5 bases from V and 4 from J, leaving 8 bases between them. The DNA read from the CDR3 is TGTGCCAGCAGCCGGGGGATCACCGGGGAG. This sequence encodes CASSRGITGE. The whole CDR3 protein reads CASSRGITGELFF.

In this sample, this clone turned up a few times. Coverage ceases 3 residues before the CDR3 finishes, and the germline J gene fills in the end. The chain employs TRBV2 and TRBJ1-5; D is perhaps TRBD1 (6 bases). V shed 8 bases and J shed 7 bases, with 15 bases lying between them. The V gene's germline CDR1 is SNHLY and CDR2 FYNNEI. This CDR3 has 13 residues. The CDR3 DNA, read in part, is TGTGCCAGCCGGGCGGGGGGGCGGCAGCCC. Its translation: CASRAGGRQP. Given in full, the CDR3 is CASRAGGRQPQHF.

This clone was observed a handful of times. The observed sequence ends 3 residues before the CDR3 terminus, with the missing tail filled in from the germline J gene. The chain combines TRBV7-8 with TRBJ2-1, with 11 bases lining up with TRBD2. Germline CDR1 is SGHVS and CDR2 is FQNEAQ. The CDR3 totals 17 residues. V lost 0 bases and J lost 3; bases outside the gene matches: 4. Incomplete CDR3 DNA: TGTGCCAGCAGCTTAGCTAGCGGGGGGGCAAGCTACAATGAG. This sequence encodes CASSLASGGASYNE. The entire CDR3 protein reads CASSLASGGASYNEQFF.

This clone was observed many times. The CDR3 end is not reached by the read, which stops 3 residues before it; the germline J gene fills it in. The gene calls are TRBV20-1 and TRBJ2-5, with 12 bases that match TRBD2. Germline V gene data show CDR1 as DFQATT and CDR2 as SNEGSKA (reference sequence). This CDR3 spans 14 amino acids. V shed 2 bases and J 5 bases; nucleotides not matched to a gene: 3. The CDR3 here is CSARLAGGRETQYF. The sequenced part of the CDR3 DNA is TGCAGTGCTAGACTAGCGGGGGGGCGGGAGACC.

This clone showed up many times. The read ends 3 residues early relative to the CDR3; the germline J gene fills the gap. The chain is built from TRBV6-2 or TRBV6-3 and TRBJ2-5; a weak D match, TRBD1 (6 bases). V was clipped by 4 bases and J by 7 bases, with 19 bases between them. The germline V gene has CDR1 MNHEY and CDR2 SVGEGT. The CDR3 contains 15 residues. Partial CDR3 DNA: TGTGCCAGCAGTTTTGTAGGGGGTGGACGGGGGACC. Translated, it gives CASSFVGGGRGT. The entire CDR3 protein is CASSFVGGGRGTQYF.

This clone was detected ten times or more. The chain's CDR3 is CAWSVGTGVSNEKLFF. The covered CDR3 bases are TGTGCCTGGAGTGTTGGGACAGGGGTATCTAATGAAAAA. The rearrangement links TRBV30 to TRBJ1-4; TRBD1 matches at 10 bases. The CDR3 end is not reached by the read, which stops 3 residues before it; the germline J gene fills it in. CDR1 is GTSNPN, CDR2 SVGIG, per germline (reference sequence). The junction had 4 bases not matched to a gene; V was cut back by 0 bases and J by 3 bases. The CDR3 covers 16 residues.

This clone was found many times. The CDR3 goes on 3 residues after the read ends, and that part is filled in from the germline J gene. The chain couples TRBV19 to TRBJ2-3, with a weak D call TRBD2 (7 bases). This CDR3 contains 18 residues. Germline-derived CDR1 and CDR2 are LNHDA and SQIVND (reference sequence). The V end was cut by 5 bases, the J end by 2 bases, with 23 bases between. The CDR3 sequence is CASSSGARGSLFTDTQYF. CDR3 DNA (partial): TGTGCCAGTAGTTCAGGGGCGCGGGGGTCGCTATTCACAGATACG.

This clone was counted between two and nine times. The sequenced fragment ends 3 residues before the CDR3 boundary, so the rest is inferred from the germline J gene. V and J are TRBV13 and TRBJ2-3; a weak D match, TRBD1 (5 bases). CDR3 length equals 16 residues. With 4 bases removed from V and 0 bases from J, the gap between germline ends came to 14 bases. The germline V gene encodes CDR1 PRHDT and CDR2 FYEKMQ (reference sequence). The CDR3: CASSSTGTTSTDTQYF. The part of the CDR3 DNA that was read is TGTGCCAGCAGCTCCACAGGAACGACTAGCACAGATACG.

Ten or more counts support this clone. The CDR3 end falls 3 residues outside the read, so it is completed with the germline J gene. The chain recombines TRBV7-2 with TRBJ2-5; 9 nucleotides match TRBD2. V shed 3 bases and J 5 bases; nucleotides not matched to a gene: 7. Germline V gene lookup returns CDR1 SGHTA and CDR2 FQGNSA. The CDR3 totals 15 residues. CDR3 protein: CASSFGGGARETQYF. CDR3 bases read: TGTGCCAGCAGCTTTGGCGGGGGGGCCAGGGAGACC.

The sequenced CDR3 bases are TGTGCCAGTAGTTCTCACTCGACAGGGACCCAAGAGACC. It translates to CASSSHSTGTQET. The CDR3, in full, reads CASSSHSTGTQETQYF. This chain links TRBV19 with TRBJ2-5; TRBD1 matches at 7 bases. Read coverage stops 3 residues before the CDR3 terminus; the germline J gene supplies the remainder. The CDR3 loop spans 16 amino acids. Unmatched junction bases numbered 10, after V lost 5 bases and J lost 1 base. Germline CDR1 is LNHDA and CDR2 is SQIVND (reference sequence).

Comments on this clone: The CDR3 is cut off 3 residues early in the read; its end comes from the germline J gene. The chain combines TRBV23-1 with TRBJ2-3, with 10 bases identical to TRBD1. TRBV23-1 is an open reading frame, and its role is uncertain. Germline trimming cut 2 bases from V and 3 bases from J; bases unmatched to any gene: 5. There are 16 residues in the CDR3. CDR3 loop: CASSQTDRGPTDTQYF. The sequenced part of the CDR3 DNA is TGCGCCAGCAGTCAAACAGACAGGGGGCCTACAGATACG.

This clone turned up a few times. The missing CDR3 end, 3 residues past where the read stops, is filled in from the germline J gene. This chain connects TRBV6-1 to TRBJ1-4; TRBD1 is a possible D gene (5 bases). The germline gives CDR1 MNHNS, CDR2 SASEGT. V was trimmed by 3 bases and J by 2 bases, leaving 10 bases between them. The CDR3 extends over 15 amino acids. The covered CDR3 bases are TGTGCCAGCAGTGAGCAGGGTGGGACTAATGAAAAA. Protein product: CASSEQGGTNEK. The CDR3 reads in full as CASSEQGGTNEKLFF.